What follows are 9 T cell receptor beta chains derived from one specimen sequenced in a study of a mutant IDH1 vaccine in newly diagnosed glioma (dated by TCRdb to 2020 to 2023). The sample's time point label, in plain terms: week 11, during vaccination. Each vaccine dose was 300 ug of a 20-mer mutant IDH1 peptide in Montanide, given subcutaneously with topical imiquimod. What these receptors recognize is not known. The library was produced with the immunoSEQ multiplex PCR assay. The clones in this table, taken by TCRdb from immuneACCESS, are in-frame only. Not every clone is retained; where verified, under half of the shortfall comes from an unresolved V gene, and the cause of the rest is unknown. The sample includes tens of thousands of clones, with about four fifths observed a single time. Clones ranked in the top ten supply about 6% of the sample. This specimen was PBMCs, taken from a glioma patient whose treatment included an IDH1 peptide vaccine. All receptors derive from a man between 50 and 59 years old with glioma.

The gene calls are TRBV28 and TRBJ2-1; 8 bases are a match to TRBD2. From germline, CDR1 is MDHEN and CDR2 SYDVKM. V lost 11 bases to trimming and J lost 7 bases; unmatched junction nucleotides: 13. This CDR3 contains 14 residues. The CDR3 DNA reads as TGTGCCGGCCAGGGCGGGGGGACGCTAAATGAGCAGTTCTTC. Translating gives CAGQGGGTLNEQFF.

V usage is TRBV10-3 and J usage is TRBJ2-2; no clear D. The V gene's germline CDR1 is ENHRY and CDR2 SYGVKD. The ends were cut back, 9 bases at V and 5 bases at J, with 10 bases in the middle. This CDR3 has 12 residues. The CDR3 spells CAIRPETGELFF. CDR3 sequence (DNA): TGTGCCATTCGACCGGAGACCGGGGAGCTGTTTTTT.

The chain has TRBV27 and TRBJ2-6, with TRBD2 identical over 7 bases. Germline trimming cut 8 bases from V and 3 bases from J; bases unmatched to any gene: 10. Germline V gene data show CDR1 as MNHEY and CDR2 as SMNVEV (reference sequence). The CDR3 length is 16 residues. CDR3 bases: TGTGCCAGCTCAACCTGGGGGGGTGGTGGGGCCAACGTCCTGACTTTC. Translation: CASSTWGGGGANVLTF.

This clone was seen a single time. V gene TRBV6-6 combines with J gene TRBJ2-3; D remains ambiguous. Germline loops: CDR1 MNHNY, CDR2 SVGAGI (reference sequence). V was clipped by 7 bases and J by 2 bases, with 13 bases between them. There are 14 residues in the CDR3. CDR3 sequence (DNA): TGTGCCAGCAAGGAGCGAGGTTCCACAGATACGCAGTATTTT. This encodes CASKERGSTDTQYF.

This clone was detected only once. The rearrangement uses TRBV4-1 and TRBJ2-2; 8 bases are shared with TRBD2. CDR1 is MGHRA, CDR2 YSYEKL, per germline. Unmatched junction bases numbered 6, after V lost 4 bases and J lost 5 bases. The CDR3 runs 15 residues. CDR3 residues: CASSPRGGQTGELFF. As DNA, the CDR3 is TGCGCCAGCAGCCCCCGCGGGGGGCAGACCGGGGAGCTGTTTTTT.

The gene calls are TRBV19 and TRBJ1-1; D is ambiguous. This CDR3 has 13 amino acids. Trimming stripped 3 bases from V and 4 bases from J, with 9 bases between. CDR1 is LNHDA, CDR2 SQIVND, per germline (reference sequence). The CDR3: CASSIAQFTEAFF. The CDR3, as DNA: TGTGCCAGTAGTATTGCACAGTTCACTGAAGCTTTCTTT.

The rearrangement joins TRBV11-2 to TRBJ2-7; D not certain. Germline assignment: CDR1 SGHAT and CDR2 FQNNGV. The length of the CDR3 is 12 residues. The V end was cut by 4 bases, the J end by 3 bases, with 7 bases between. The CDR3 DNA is TGTGCCAGCAGCTCGGTAATCTACGAGCAGTACTTC. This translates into CASSSVIYEQYF.

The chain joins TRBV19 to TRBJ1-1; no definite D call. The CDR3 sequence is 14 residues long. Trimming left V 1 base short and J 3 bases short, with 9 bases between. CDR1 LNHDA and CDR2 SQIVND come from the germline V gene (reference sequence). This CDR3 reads CASSIGPGDTEAFF. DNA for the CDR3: TGTGCCAGTAGTATAGGCCCCGGGGACACTGAAGCTTTCTTT.

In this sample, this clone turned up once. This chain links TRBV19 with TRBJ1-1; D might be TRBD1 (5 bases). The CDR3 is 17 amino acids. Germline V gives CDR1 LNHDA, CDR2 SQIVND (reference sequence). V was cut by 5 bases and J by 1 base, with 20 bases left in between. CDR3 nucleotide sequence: TGTGCCAGTAGTTTTATCCTTAGCGGGGCGGGGAACACTGAAGCTTTCTTT. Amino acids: CASSFILSGAGNTEAFF.